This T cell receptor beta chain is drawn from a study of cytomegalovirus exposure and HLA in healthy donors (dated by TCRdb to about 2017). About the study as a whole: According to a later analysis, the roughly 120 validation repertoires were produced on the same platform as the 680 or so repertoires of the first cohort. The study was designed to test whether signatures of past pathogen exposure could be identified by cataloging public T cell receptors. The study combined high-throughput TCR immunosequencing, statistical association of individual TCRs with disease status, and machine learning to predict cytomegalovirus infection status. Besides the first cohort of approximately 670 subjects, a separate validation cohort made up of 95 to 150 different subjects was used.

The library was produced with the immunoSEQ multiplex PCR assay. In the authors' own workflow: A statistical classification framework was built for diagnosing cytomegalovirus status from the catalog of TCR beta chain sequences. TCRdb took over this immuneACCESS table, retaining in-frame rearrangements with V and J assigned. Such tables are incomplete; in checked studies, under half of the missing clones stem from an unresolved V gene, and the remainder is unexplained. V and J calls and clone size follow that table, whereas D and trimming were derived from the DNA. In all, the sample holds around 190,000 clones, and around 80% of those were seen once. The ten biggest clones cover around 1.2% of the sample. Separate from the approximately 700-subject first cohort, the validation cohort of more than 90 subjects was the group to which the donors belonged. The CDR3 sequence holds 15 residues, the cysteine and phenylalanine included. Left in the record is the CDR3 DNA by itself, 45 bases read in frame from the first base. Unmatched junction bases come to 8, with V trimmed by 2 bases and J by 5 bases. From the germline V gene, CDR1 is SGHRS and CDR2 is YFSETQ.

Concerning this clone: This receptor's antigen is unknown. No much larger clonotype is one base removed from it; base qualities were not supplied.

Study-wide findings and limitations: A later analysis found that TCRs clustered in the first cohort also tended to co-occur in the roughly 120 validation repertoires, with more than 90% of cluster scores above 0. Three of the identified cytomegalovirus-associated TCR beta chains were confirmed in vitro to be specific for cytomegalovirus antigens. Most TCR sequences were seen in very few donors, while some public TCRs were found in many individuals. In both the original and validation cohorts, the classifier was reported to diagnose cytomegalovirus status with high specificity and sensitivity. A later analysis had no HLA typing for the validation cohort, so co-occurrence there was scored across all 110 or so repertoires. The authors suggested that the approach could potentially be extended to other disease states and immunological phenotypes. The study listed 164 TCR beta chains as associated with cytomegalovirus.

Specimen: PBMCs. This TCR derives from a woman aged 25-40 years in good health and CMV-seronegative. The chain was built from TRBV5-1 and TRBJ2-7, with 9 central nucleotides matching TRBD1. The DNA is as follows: TGCGCCAGCAGCTTACAAGGACAGGGGAGTAACGAGCAGTACTTC. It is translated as CASSLQGQGSNEQYF.